This T cell receptor beta chain was retrieved from a study of blood T cell repertoires in COVID-19. Per the authors' pipeline: Estimation of nucleated cell counts relied on the amplification of reference gene primers. The data were produced by immunoSEQ multiplex PCR, yet TCRdb's version contains in-frame clones alone and is incomplete. V, J and clone size are taken as reported in that table, and D and trimming were inferred from the DNA itself. This sample has about 250,000 clones, with around 84% found just once. CDR3 length: 14 residues. After removal of 5 bases from V and 10 bases from J, the junction contained 13 bases not matched to a gene. Germline CDR1 reads MGHRA; CDR2 reads YSYEKL. Individuals drawn from around 25 US areas were about 18 to 100 years old.

Input material: PBMCs or T cells enriched from blood (not recorded which). This sequence was found in a woman aged 50 to 60 who had recovered from COVID-19. J is TRBJ1-2 and V is TRBV4-1; 7 bases agree with TRBD1. CDR3 loop: CASSYQQQGMDYTF. CDR3 coding DNA: TGCGCCAGCAGCTACCAACAACAGGGGATGGACTACACCTTC.